The next 8 T cell receptor beta chains were all read from a single sample in a study of T cell responses to AZD1222 COVID-19 vaccine (dated by TCRdb to the early 2020s). The library was made by the immunoSEQ multiplex PCR assay. Entries here come from immuneACCESS through TCRdb and include only in-frame sequences with V and J called. Some clones fail to appear in such tables; in the studies checked, an unresolved V gene covers under half of the shortfall, and the cause of the remainder is unknown. For this sample the table gives tens of thousands of clones, of which roughly nine tenths were detected only once. Approximately 5.3% of the sample goes to the ten largest clones. The time point label, as the study defines it: about 28 days (+/-7) after the second vaccine dose. Sequenced material: peripheral blood, taken 28 days after the second AZD1222 dose. The receptors derive from an adult who received the AZD1222 COVID-19 vaccine.

V and J are TRBV18 and TRBJ2-7, with D possibly being TRBD2 (6 bases). The CDR3 extends over 15 amino acids. Germline CDR1 and CDR2: KGHSH and LQKENI. Trimming took 2 bases from V and 6 from J, leaving 17 bases between them. DNA for the CDR3: TGTGCCAGCTCACCAAGCGGGCAGGGTCTATTCGAGCAGTACGTC. Translated, it gives CASSPSGQGLFEQYV.

DNA of the CDR3: TGTGCCAGCAGCGTAGGGTTCCGGGGACAGGGGGCCTACAATGAGCAGTTCTTC. The encoded protein is CASSVGFRGQGAYNEQFF. The chain links TRBV7-9 to TRBJ2-1, with TRBD1 matching 11 bases. CDR1 and CDR2 from the germline V gene are SEHNR and FQNEAQ (reference sequence). Losses at the gene ends were 5 bases for V and 2 bases for J; bases not matched to a gene: 11. The CDR3 runs to 18 residues.

The chain employs TRBV5-6 and TRBJ2-5; no reliable D call. Germline loops: CDR1 SGHDT, CDR2 YYEEEE. The CDR3 spans 14 residues. Trimming pared 4 bases from V and 2 bases from J, leaving 12 bases between. Written as DNA, the CDR3 is TGTGCCAGCAGCGCCACCTTAGGGCAAGAGACCCAGTACTTC. This encodes CASSATLGQETQYF.

The V gene is TRBV27, the J gene TRBJ1-2, with a possible D match to TRBD1 (6 bases). CDR3 length: 15 amino acids. Germline V gene data show CDR1 as MNHEY and CDR2 as SMNVEV (reference sequence). Trimming cost V 5 bases and J 4 bases, with 17 bases left between them. CDR3 amino acids: CASSPVGTGTYGYTF. Written as DNA, the CDR3 is TGTGCCAGCAGTCCTGTGGGAACAGGGACCTATGGCTACACCTTC.

The J gene is TRBJ2-2, the V gene TRBV2; possibly TRBD1 for D (6 bases). V was pared by 5 bases and J by 6 bases, with 7 bases between. The V gene's germline CDR1 is SNHLY and CDR2 FYNNEI. CDR3 length: 12 residues. CDR3 region: CASSQGSGELFF. In nucleotides, the CDR3 is TGTGCCAGCAGTCAGGGGTCCGGGGAGCTGTTTTTT.

This chain uses TRBV19 with TRBJ2-1, with D perhaps TRBD1 or TRBD2 (6 bases each). CDR3 length: 13 amino acids. Trimming shortened V by 10 bases and J by 7 bases, and 17 bases separated the two germline ends. In germline, CDR1 is LNHDA, CDR2 SQIVND (reference sequence). The DNA for the CDR3 is TGTGCCACCAACAAGGGGGGCGGGAATGAGCAGTTCTTC. This sequence encodes CATNKGGGNEQFF.

Here the CDR3 reads CASSRTRDYGYTF. In nucleotides, the CDR3 is TGTGCCAGCAGTAGGACCAGGGACTATGGCTACACCTTC. V and J are TRBV6-5 and TRBJ1-2; D perhaps matches TRBD1 (5 bases). V lost 5 bases to trimming and J lost 3 bases, with 10 bases between them. Germline assignment: CDR1 MNHEY and CDR2 SVGAGI. The CDR3 runs 13 residues.

The rearrangement links TRBV7-6 to TRBJ1-5, with D tentatively TRBD1 (5 bases). This CDR3 region has 16 residues. V lost 3 bases to trimming and J lost 0 bases, with 12 bases between them. Looked up from germline, CDR1 is SGHVS and CDR2 is FNYEAQ. The CDR3 sequence: CASSLGVGDSNQPQHF. CDR3 DNA: TGTGCCAGCAGCTTGGGGGTAGGGGATAGCAATCAGCCCCAGCATTTT. The whole variable domain, remainder taken from reference TRBV7-6 and TRBJ1-5, is GAGVSQSPRYKVTKRGQDVALRCDPISGHVSLYWYRQALGQGPEFLTYFNYEAQQDKSGLPNDRFSAERPEGSISTLTIQRTEQRDSAMYRCASSLGVGDSNQPQHFGDGTRLSIL.